This T cell receptor beta chain was obtained from a study of radiation and T cells in renal cell carcinoma. Whole-study findings and limits: Without pretreatment biopsies, baseline tumor clonotype presence was undetermined.

Assay: immunoSEQ multiplex PCR; the TCRdb copy retains only in-frame clones and omits some. Among around 100,000 clones, 75% to 85% were seen once, and the ten largest hold roughly 7.9%. Stated time point: blood 4 weeks post-SBRT, at nephrectomy. Treatment reported: 15 Gy SBRT to primary tumor, nephrectomy 4 weeks later. In regard to this clone: Its antigen is undetermined.

Germline V gene data show CDR1 as SGHRS and CDR2 as YFSETQ. The CDR3 is 17 amino acids. V shed 1 base, J shed 5 bases, and the junction held 7 bases outside the gene matches. The receptor's source is a man in his 60s with renal cell carcinoma. The chain has TRBV5-1 and TRBJ2-1; TRBD2 matches at 12 bases. The input for sequencing was blood, taken from a patient whose treatment included radiotherapy and nephrectomy. This CDR3 reads CASSLTTSGSRNNEQFF. As DNA, the CDR3 is TGCGCCAGCAGCTTGACGACTAGCGGGAGTCGGAACAATGAGCAGTTCTTC. Complete variable domain (other parts from reference TRBV5-1 and TRBJ2-1): KAGVTQTPRYLIKTRGQQVTLSCSPISGHRSVSWYQQTPGQGLQFLFEYFSETQRNKGNFPGRFSGRQFSNSRSEMNVSTLELGDSALYLCASSLTTSGSRNNEQFFGPGTRLTVL.